The 21 T cell receptor beta chains given below trace back to one sample, sequenced in a study of regulatory T cells in long-lasting Graves disease. iRepertoire HTBI primers and Arm-PCR of CDR3 regions built TCR beta libraries. TCRdb processed the multiplex PCR reads anew with MiXCR; each CDR3 protein has one entry. The sample includes about 220,000 distinct CDR3 sequences, about 19% of them seen just once. Time point defined: newly diagnosed GD, antithyroid drugs for less than 3 months. Generation of the TCR library employed RNA extracted from PBMCs. These data were also reused for a study on T cells in Graves' hyperthyroidism and ophthalmopathy.

The sequencing here drew on peripheral blood mononuclear cells (PBMCs), taken at new diagnosis, from a patient treated with antithyroid drugs. The receptors were gathered from a woman in her 30s with Graves disease.

This clonotype has at least ten counts. The V call is TRBV28, the J call TRBJ1-2; a possible D gene is TRBD1 (6 bases). CDR1 MDHEN and CDR2 SYDVKM come from the germline V gene. The CDR3 contains 14 residues. V lost 0 bases, J lost 2 bases, and 7 bases lay in between. CDR3 protein: CASSLWQGNYGYTF. In nucleotides, the CDR3 is TGTGCCAGCAGTTTATGGCAGGGGAACTATGGCTACACCTTC.

This clonotype was seen repeatedly, ten times or more. The chain recombines TRBV3-1 with TRBJ1-3; 9 positions match TRBD1. The CDR3 covers 16 residues. CDR1 LGHDT and CDR2 YNNKEL come from the germline V gene (reference sequence). Unmatched junction bases numbered 4, after V lost 3 bases and J lost 1 base. CDR3 sequence (DNA): TGTGCCAGCAGCCATGAACAGGGGGCTTCTGGAAACACCATATATTTT. This encodes CASSHEQGASGNTIYF.

This clonotype turned up a few times. V is TRBV19 and J is TRBJ1-3, with a tentative D call TRBD1 (5 bases). Germline lookup yields CDR1 LNHDA and CDR2 SQIVND (reference sequence). V was pared by 8 bases and J by 0 bases, with 17 bases between. CDR3 length: 16 amino acids. The CDR3 sequence is CASSAIFGGSGNTIYF. The DNA of the CDR3 is TGTGCCAGTTCAGCCATTTTTGGGGGCTCTGGAAACACCATATATTTT.

A single count supports this clonotype. A single base separates this from a much larger clone, so it may be a read error. The V and J genes are TRBV30 and TRBJ2-3; TRBD2 might be the D (5 bases). The CDR3 sequence is 13 residues long. V lost 5 bases and J lost 3, with 12 bases in between. Germline CDR1 and CDR2: GTSNPN and SVGIG (reference sequence). The CDR3, as DNA: TGTGCCTGGCCCCAACTAGGGACAGATACGCAGTATTTT. As protein: CAWPQLGTDTQYF.

This clonotype was recorded at least ten times. The V and J genes are TRBV20-1 and TRBJ1-2; tentatively, D is TRBD1 (6 bases). The CDR3 sequence is 17 residues long. The V end lost 4 bases, the J end lost 7 bases, and 28 bases lay between the germline ends. Germline lookup yields CDR1 DFQATT and CDR2 SNEGSKA (reference sequence). Here the CDR3 reads CSATFTGDTRIWAGYTF. In DNA, the CDR3 is TGCAGTGCTACTTTTACCGGGGACACAAGAATTTGGGCTGGCTACACCTTC.

This clonotype was counted ten times or more. The chain is built from TRBV7-2 and TRBJ2-2; TRBD1 matches 11 bases. The ends lost 2 bases at V and 4 bases at J; junction bases unmatched: 6. CDR3 size: 17 residues. Germline assignment: CDR1 SGHTA and CDR2 FQGNSA. The CDR3 here is CASSLRGQGEATGELFF. For the CDR3, the DNA is TGTGCCAGCAGCTTAAGGGGACAGGGGGAGGCCACCGGGGAGCTGTTTTTT.

The chain is built from TRBV5-1 and TRBJ2-2, with D hard to call. This CDR3 region has 16 residues. Germline CDR1 and CDR2: SGHRS and YFSETQ. The V and J ends lost 0 bases and 10 bases respectively, with 19 bases between them. CDR3 DNA: TGCGCCAGCAGCTTGGATGGTAGGATTCGGTTGGAGGAGCTGTTTTTT. As protein: CASSLDGRIRLEELFF. The full variable domain, rest sourced from reference TRBV5-1 and TRBJ2-2, is KAGVTQTPRYLIKTRGQQVTLSCSPISGHRSVSWYQQTPGQGLQFLFEYFSETQRNKGNFPGRFSGRQFSNSRSEMNVSTLELGDSALYLCASSLDGRIRLEELFFGEGSRLTVL.

This clonotype was counted many times. The chain carries TRBV2 and TRBJ2-7, with D possibly being TRBD1 or TRBD2 (6 bases each). Per germline, CDR1 SNHLY and CDR2 FYNNEI. The length of the CDR3 is 15 residues. V was shortened by 2 bases and J by 3 bases, with 14 bases between the two germline ends. CDR3 DNA: TGTGCCAGCAGTGAATGGAGGGAAGGGGGCTACGAGCAGTACTTC. It specifies CASSEWREGGYEQYF.

This clonotype was detected many times. The rearrangement links TRBV3-1 to TRBJ2-5; 9 bases are a match to TRBD1. CDR3 length equals 14 residues. Germline V lookup: CDR1 LGHDT, CDR2 YNNKEL (reference sequence). V gave up 3 bases and J gave up 7 bases; unmatched junction bases: 6. Here the CDR3 reads CASSHLQGARTQYF. Written as DNA, the CDR3 is TGTGCCAGCAGCCACCTACAGGGGGCGAGGACCCAGTACTTC.

This clonotype occurred many times. The chain links TRBV3-1 to TRBJ1-1; D remains ambiguous. V lost 4 bases to trimming and J lost 3 bases, with 15 bases between them. Per the germline V gene, CDR1 is LGHDT and CDR2 is YNNKEL (reference sequence). The CDR3 has 15 residues. The CDR3 nucleotides are TGTGCCAGCAGCCCAGGCGGGGAGTTGGACACTGAAGCTTTCTTT. Amino acids: CASSPGGELDTEAFF. Using reference TRBV3-1 and TRBJ1-1 for the parts outside the CDR3, the full variable domain is DTAVSQTPKYLVTQMGNDKSIKCEQNLGHDTMYWYKQDSKKFLKIMFSYNNKELIINETVPNRFSPKSPDKAHLNLHINSLELGDSAVYFCASSPGGELDTEAFFGQGTRLTVV.

This clonotype has at least ten counts. The V call is TRBV6-1, the J call TRBJ2-6; 9 positions agree with TRBD1. The V gene end was trimmed by 6 bases and the J gene end by 0 bases; junction bases not matched to a gene: 9. The CDR3 runs to 18 residues. CDR1 MNHNS and CDR2 SASEGT come from the germline V gene. The CDR3 bases are TGTGCCAGCAGCAAACGACAGGGGGGAAGCTCTGGGGCCAACGTCCTGACTTTC. Protein sequence: CASSKRQGGSSGANVLTF.

The table lists this clonotype with a few counts. This chain uses TRBV2 with TRBJ2-1; 10 nucleotides align to TRBD2. CDR3 length: 16 residues. Trimming removed 0 bases from V and 5 bases from J; junction bases left unmatched: 4. Germline V gives CDR1 SNHLY, CDR2 FYNNEI. The CDR3 coding sequence is TGTGCCAGCAGTGAAGCGGGGGGACTAGCGAACAATGAGCAGTTCTTC. This codes for CASSEAGGLANNEQFF.

This clonotype was detected ten times or more. V usage is TRBV19 and J usage is TRBJ1-5, with D unresolved. Trimming removed 8 bases from V and 6 bases from J, with 11 bases in between. Germline lookup yields CDR1 LNHDA and CDR2 SQIVND (reference sequence). The CDR3 consists of 12 residues. CDR3 sequence: CASSWGPQPQHF. The CDR3, as DNA: TGTGCCAGTTCCTGGGGTCCTCAGCCCCAGCATTTT.

V and J are TRBV7-9 and TRBJ2-5; D might be TRBD1 or TRBD2, each matching 5 bases. V lost 9 bases, J lost 7 bases, and 30 bases lay in between. Germline values: CDR1 SEHNR, CDR2 FQNEAQ (reference sequence). The CDR3 is 17 amino acids. The CDR3 spells CASTTPPGRRARGTQYF. CDR3 nucleotides: TGTGCCAGTACCACGCCGCCGGGACGTCGGGCTCGGGGGACCCAGTACTTC.

This clonotype has at least ten counts. The rearrangement links TRBV2 to TRBJ1-5; D perhaps matches TRBD1 (5 bases). The CDR3 contains 14 residues. The germline gives CDR1 SNHLY, CDR2 FYNNEI. V was trimmed by 7 bases and J by 3 bases, leaving 13 bases between them. The CDR3 nucleotides are TGTGCCAGCATGCCGCAGGGTTCCAATCAGCCCCAGCATTTT. Its protein product is CASMPQGSNQPQHF.

This clonotype was counted at least ten times. This chain connects TRBV19 to TRBJ2-3; 8 nucleotides match TRBD1. The ends lost 5 bases at V and 2 bases at J; junction bases unmatched: 6. The CDR3 spans 15 residues. CDR1 and CDR2 from the germline V gene are LNHDA and SQIVND (reference sequence). The CDR3 DNA reads as TGTGCCAGTAGTCCCCGACAGGGGTTCACAGATACGCAGTATTTT. It codes for CASSPRQGFTDTQYF.

This clonotype was detected many times. The J gene is TRBJ1-5, the V gene TRBV19; TRBD1 is a possible D gene (5 bases). From germline, CDR1 is LNHDA and CDR2 SQIVND (reference sequence). The CDR3 sequence is 16 residues long. Trimming removed 6 bases at V and 1 base at J, with 16 bases between. CDR3 DNA: TGTGCCAGTAGCCCCGGGACTGGCCGAAGCAATCAGCCCCAGCATTTT. Translation: CASSPGTGRSNQPQHF.

This clonotype was seen a handful of times. V gene TRBV7-8 combines with J gene TRBJ2-2; 10 bases line up with TRBD2. With V trimmed by 2 bases and J by 0 bases, 9 bases remained unmatched. The CDR3 is made up of 19 amino acids. Germline V gene data show CDR1 as SGHVS and CDR2 as FQNEAQ. CDR3 region: CASSLRLAGVLANTGELFF. The CDR3 DNA reads as TGTGCCAGCAGCTTACGGCTAGCGGGAGTGTTGGCGAACACCGGGGAGCTGTTTTTT.

Ten or more counts support this clonotype. V gene TRBV28 combines with J gene TRBJ1-5; D not resolved. CDR3 length: 16 residues. V lost 2 bases and J 3 bases, leaving 14 bases between the germline ends. Looked up from germline, CDR1 is MDHEN and CDR2 is SYDVKM. The CDR3 nucleotides are TGTGCCAGCAGTTTACTAACGCTCCAGACCAATCAGCCCCAGCATTTT. This codes for CASSLLTLQTNQPQHF.

This clonotype was counted many times. This chain links TRBV7-8 with TRBJ2-1; D gene ambiguous. The CDR3 has 16 amino acids. The V and J ends lost 5 bases and 4 bases respectively, with 18 bases between them. Germline values: CDR1 SGHVS, CDR2 FQNEAQ. The CDR3 nucleotides are TGTGCCAGCAGCCCCCGCCGGCAGGTGGGATACAATGAGCAGTTCTTC. Its translation: CASSPRRQVGYNEQFF.

This clonotype showed up just a few times. J is TRBJ1-1 and V is TRBV5-4, with 11 bases fitting TRBD1. The CDR3 is 13 amino acids. In germline, CDR1 is SGHNT, CDR2 YYREEE (reference sequence). V was clipped by 4 bases and J by 10 bases; unmatched bases: 6. The CDR3 sequence: CASSIPGTGGAFF. Written as DNA, the CDR3 is TGTGCCAGCAGCATTCCCGGGACAGGGGGAGCTTTCTTT.